A single sample is the source of the 27 T cell receptor beta chains below, sequenced in a study of neurological immune-mediated disorders. MiXCR, run by TCRdb on the 5' RACE reads, gives a single entry per CDR3 protein. The data hold approximately 16,000 distinct CDR3 sequences, with 20% to 25% observed a single time. The sequenced sample was PBMCs. The receptors were sampled from a man aged 45-60 years in good health.

This clonotype appeared many times. The chain has TRBV7-2 and TRBJ2-1, with 9 positions matching TRBD2. Germline-derived CDR1 and CDR2 are SGHTA and FQGNSA. The CDR3 consists of 18 residues. V gave up 5 bases and J gave up 4 bases; unmatched junction bases: 15. As DNA, the CDR3 is TGTGCCAGCAGCCCTCCGTCGATGGCGGGAGGGGGATACAATGAGCAGTTCTTC. Its translation: CASSPPSMAGGGYNEQFF. The full variable domain, in which reference TRBV7-2 and TRBJ2-1 provide the parts outside the CDR3, is GAGVSQSPSNKVTEKGKDVELRCDPISGHTALYWYRQSLGQGLEFLIYFQGNSAPDKSGLPSDRFSAERTGGSVSTLTIQRTQQEDSAVYLCASSPPSMAGGGYNEQFFGPGTRLTVL.

This clonotype occurred a few times. This chain joins TRBV29-1 and TRBJ2-1; 7 positions match TRBD2. The CDR3 has 16 residues. Germline V gene data show CDR1 as SQVTM and CDR2 as ANQGSEA. Trimming at V came to 0 bases and at J to 0 bases, leaving 5 bases not matched to a gene. CDR3 sequence: CSVEDYWGGSYNEQFF. In DNA, the CDR3 is TGCAGCGTTGAAGATTATTGGGGGGGCTCCTACAATGAGCAGTTCTTC.

Judged by abundance, this clonotype is medium-sized. The rearrangement uses TRBV29-1 and TRBJ2-5; TRBD2 agrees at 10 bases. The CDR3 totals 13 residues. J lost 1 base, V lost 7 bases, and 3 bases had no gene match. Germline CDR1 SQVTM, CDR2 ANQGSEA. CDR3 nucleotide sequence: TGCAGCGCACGGACTAGCGGCCAAGAGACCCAGTACTTC. Translation gives CSARTSGQETQYF.

This clonotype has at least ten counts. The chain is built from TRBV15 and TRBJ2-2; no definite D call. Germline V CDR1 and CDR2: LNHNV, YYDKDF (reference sequence). V lost 1 base and J lost 1, with 1 base in between. The CDR3 consists of 13 residues. CDR3 bases: TGTGCCACCAGCAGAGGGAACACCGGGGAGCTGTTTTTT. Encoded protein: CATSRGNTGELFF.

In its sample, this clonotype was seen many times. This chain uses TRBV18 with TRBJ1-3, with unresolved D. This CDR3 spans 16 amino acids. V lost 2 bases, J lost 3 bases, and 14 bases lay in between. Germline V gene data show CDR1 as KGHSH and CDR2 as LQKENI. The CDR3 DNA follows: TGTGCCAGCTCACCAAGTACGGCAGGAAGTGGAAACACCATATATTTT. Residues: CASSPSTAGSGNTIYF.

CDR3 DNA: TGTGCCAGCGCCCCACCGATGACCTACTCCTACGAGCAGTACTTC. Translating gives CASAPPMTYSYEQYF. This chain links TRBV2 with TRBJ2-7; no definite D call. CDR1 is SNHLY and CDR2 is FYNNEI in the germline V gene. The CDR3 is made up of 15 amino acids. V gave up 8 bases and J gave up 0 bases, with 17 bases separating them.

This clonotype came up many times. The V and J genes are TRBV10-3 and TRBJ2-7; 9 bases align to TRBD1. The germline gives CDR1 ENHRY, CDR2 SYGVKD. Trimming took 6 bases from V and 6 from J; bases not matched to a gene: 6. The CDR3 has 13 residues. The CDR3 is CAIRGPTGGEQYF. The CDR3 DNA reads TGTGCCATCAGGGGCCCGACAGGGGGCGAGCAGTACTTC.

This clonotype was found many times. The chain carries TRBV12-3 or TRBV12-4 and TRBJ2-2; TRBD2 might be the D (5 bases). Trimming cost V 2 bases and J 5 bases, with 6 bases left between them. CDR3 size: 13 residues. CDR3 nucleotide sequence: TGTGCCAGCAGTTTAACGGGGACCGGGGAGCTGTTTTTT. Translated: CASSLTGTGELFF.

This chain links TRBV19 with TRBJ2-1; TRBD1 matches at 7 bases. Per germline, CDR1 LNHDA and CDR2 SQIVND (reference sequence). This CDR3 region has 15 residues. With 5 bases clipped from V and 4 bases from J, the junction kept 8 bases outside the gene matches. CDR3 sequence (DNA): TGTGCCAGTAGTGTCCGGGACAGACCGTACAATGAGCAGTTCTTC. It translates to CASSVRDRPYNEQFF. Drawing the rest from reference TRBV19 and TRBJ2-1, the complete variable domain is DGGITQSPKYLFRKEGQNVTLSCEQNLNHDAMYWYRQDPGQGLRLIYYSQIVNDFQKGDIAEGYSVSREKKESFPLTVTSAQKNPTAFYLCASSVRDRPYNEQFFGPGTRLTVL.

This clonotype was observed many times. The V gene is TRBV10-3, the J gene TRBJ2-3; 7 bases align to TRBD2. V was clipped by 6 bases and J by 2 bases; unmatched bases: 11. The CDR3 sequence is 16 residues long. Germline-derived CDR1 and CDR2 are ENHRY and SYGVKD. The CDR3 sequence is CAIREGGPSDTDTQYF. The DNA of the CDR3 is TGTGCCATCAGAGAGGGAGGGCCTTCTGACACAGATACGCAGTATTTT.

The rearrangement links TRBV28 to TRBJ2-3, with D unresolved. V was pared by 3 bases and J by 5 bases, with 3 bases between. The CDR3 has 11 residues. Germline V gene sequence: CDR1 MDHEN, CDR2 SYDVKM. CDR3 amino acids: CASSFRDTQYF. The DNA for the CDR3 is TGTGCCAGCAGTTTTCGAGATACGCAGTATTTT.

V and J are TRBV18 and TRBJ2-2; D possibly corresponds to TRBD1 (6 bases). The CDR3 totals 15 residues. Germline CDR1 is KGHSH and CDR2 is LQKENI. V dropped 3 bases and J dropped 1 base, with 9 bases sitting between them. CDR3 loop: CASSPWTENTGELFF. CDR3 nucleotides: TGTGCCAGCTCACCTTGGACAGAGAACACCGGGGAGCTGTTTTTT.

By proportion, this clonotype is medium-sized. This sequence joins TRBV20-1 and TRBJ2-5; TRBD1 or TRBD2 may be the D gene (5 bases each). The CDR3 extends over 16 amino acids. Germline-derived CDR1 and CDR2 are DFQATT and SNEGSKA (reference sequence). The V and J ends lost 1 base and 1 base respectively, with 16 bases between them. CDR3 loop: CSARVLGPPIQETQYF. Written as DNA, the CDR3 is TGCAGTGCTAGAGTTTTGGGACCCCCCATCCAAGAGACCCAGTACTTC.

This clonotype was counted many times. In nucleotides, the CDR3 is TGCAGTGCTGGAAGACAGGGCCTCCCCGGGACCCAGTACTTC. Protein product: CSAGRQGLPGTQYF. This chain connects TRBV20-1 to TRBJ2-5; the match to TRBD1 covers 7 bases. V shed 5 bases, J shed 7 bases, and the junction held 13 bases outside the gene matches. This CDR3 is 14 amino acids long. Looked up from germline, CDR1 is DFQATT and CDR2 is SNEGSKA (reference sequence).

This clonotype was seen at least ten times. The V and J genes are TRBV7-2 and TRBJ1-2, with 7 bases fitting TRBD1. This CDR3 has 15 amino acids. V lost 4 bases, J lost 4 bases, and 9 bases stayed unmatched. Looked up from germline, CDR1 is SGHTA and CDR2 is FQGNSA. This chain's CDR3 is CASSSPGGSVYGYTF. The CDR3, as DNA: TGTGCCAGCAGCTCACCAGGGGGTTCAGTCTATGGCTACACCTTC.

This clonotype is classed as medium-sized. The CDR3 protein is CASSLARYNEQFF. Here the CDR3 DNA reads TGTGCCAGCAGCTTGGCGCGGTACAATGAGCAGTTCTTC. The J gene is TRBJ2-1, the V gene TRBV7-2; D gene unclear. The CDR3 length is 13 residues. The V gene's germline CDR1 is SGHTA and CDR2 FQGNSA. The V end lost 3 bases, the J end lost 4 bases, and 7 bases lay between the germline ends.

By share, this clonotype counts as medium-sized. The chain recombines TRBV4-3 with TRBJ2-5, with 12 bases aligning to TRBD2. This CDR3 contains 13 residues. Germline lookup yields CDR1 LGHNA and CDR2 YSLEER. V was clipped by 1 base and J by 13 bases; unmatched bases: 4. This CDR3 is CASSQGLAGVPYF. In DNA, the CDR3 is TGCGCCAGCAGCCAAGGACTAGCGGGAGTTCCGTACTTC.

The rearrangement links TRBV4-3 to TRBJ2-3, with D uncertain. V lost 5 bases to trimming and J lost 3 bases, with 9 bases between them. CDR3 length equals 13 residues. CDR1 LGHNA and CDR2 YSLEER come from the germline V gene. The CDR3 nucleotides read TGCGCCAGCAGCTTTGGGTGGACAGATACGCAGTATTTT. This translates into CASSFGWTDTQYF.

Within the sample, this clonotype is medium-sized. The chain joins TRBV20-1 to TRBJ1-1; the D is unclear. CDR3 length: 16 residues. Trimming stripped 2 bases from V and 3 bases from J, with 19 bases between. Germline CDR1 is DFQATT and CDR2 is SNEGSKA (reference sequence). CDR3 amino acids: CSARPGGRKGYTEAFF. The CDR3 DNA is TGCAGTGCTAGACCAGGAGGGAGAAAGGGTTACACTGAAGCTTTCTTT.

The chain has TRBV7-3 and TRBJ2-6, with D unresolved. Germline CDR1 is SGHTA and CDR2 is FQGTGA. The CDR3 runs to 18 residues. V was clipped by 4 bases and J by 0 bases, with 16 bases between them. CDR3 in amino acids: CASSSLAPWSSGANVLTF. The CDR3 DNA reads TGTGCCAGCAGCTCCCTGGCTCCATGGAGCTCTGGGGCCAACGTCCTGACTTTC. The full variable domain, in which reference TRBV7-3 and TRBJ2-6 provide the parts outside the CDR3, is GAGVSQTPSNKVTEKGKYVELRCDPISGHTALYWYRQSLGQGPEFLIYFQGTGAADDSGLPNDRFFAVRPEGSVSTLKIQRTERGDSAVYLCASSSLAPWSSGANVLTFGAGSRLTVL.

This chain links TRBV5-1 with TRBJ2-1, with TRBD2 matching over 9 bases. V lost 0 bases, J lost 9 bases, and 13 bases stayed unmatched. Germline CDR1 SGHRS, CDR2 YFSETQ. The CDR3 has 17 residues. The CDR3 here is CASSLGTSGPIGGEQFF. For the CDR3, the DNA is TGCGCCAGCAGCTTGGGAACTAGCGGGCCCATAGGGGGTGAGCAGTTCTTC.

This clonotype was counted at least ten times. The chain links TRBV20-1 to TRBJ2-7; 10 nucleotides agree with TRBD2. The V segment lost 6 bases and the J segment 3 bases; nucleotides outside the gene matches: 8. This CDR3 spans 14 amino acids. From germline, CDR1 is DFQATT and CDR2 SNEGSKA (reference sequence). CDR3 in amino acids: CSARKASGSYEQYF. The CDR3 region has the DNA TGCAGTGCCCGAAAAGCTAGCGGGAGCTACGAGCAGTACTTC.

In this sample, this clonotype turned up many times. V is TRBV5-1 and J is TRBJ2-1; 10 positions agree with TRBD1. V trimming: 4 bases; J trimming: 9 bases; junction bases outside the gene matches: 10. The CDR3 is 15 amino acids. The germline CDR1 and CDR2 sequences are SGHRS and YFSETQ. CDR3 nucleotides: TGCGCCAGCAGCAACCGGGACAGGGGCGCAGGTGAGCAGTTCTTC. Its protein is CASSNRDRGAGEQFF.

This clonotype was seen many times. The genes are TRBV20-1 and TRBJ2-1; 7 positions agree with TRBD2. This CDR3 has 15 residues. V was clipped by 6 bases and J by 10 bases; unmatched bases: 18. From germline, CDR1 is DFQATT and CDR2 SNEGSKA (reference sequence). CDR3 protein: CSAPIPRAGTTEQFF. The CDR3 coding sequence is TGCAGTGCACCTATCCCTAGGGCCGGGACTACGGAGCAGTTCTTC.

This clonotype was recorded many times. The chain uses TRBV6-1 and TRBJ1-1; D is ambiguous. The CDR3 sequence is 11 residues long. V shed 7 bases and J shed 3 bases, with 6 bases lying between them. Germline V lookup: CDR1 MNHNS, CDR2 SASEGT. Written as DNA, the CDR3 is TGTGCCAGCACCCGGTACACTGAAGCTTTCTTT. Protein product: CASTRYTEAFF.

The chain's CDR3 is CASSFGTSGYNEQFF. Here the CDR3 DNA reads TGTGCCAGCAGCTTCGGGACTAGCGGTTACAATGAGCAGTTCTTC. This chain links TRBV12-3 or TRBV12-4 with TRBJ2-1; 11 bases are a match to TRBD2. The CDR3 totals 15 residues. After removal of 6 bases from V and 4 bases from J, the junction contained 5 bases not matched to a gene.

This clonotype has ten or more counts. This sequence joins TRBV20-1 and TRBJ2-3, with D possibly TRBD2 on 6 matching bases. The V gene lost 4 bases and the J gene lost 3 bases, with 20 bases spanning the gap. The CDR3 sequence is 16 residues long. Germline V lookup: CDR1 DFQATT, CDR2 SNEGSKA (reference sequence). CDR3 loop: CSAIDPQEGWTDTQYF. As DNA, the CDR3 is TGCAGTGCTATAGACCCACAGGAGGGGTGGACAGATACGCAGTATTTT.